A selection of T cell receptor beta chains follows, all from one sample in a study of blood T cell repertoires in COVID-19. Only in-frame clones appear in the TCRdb table, and some are missing; sequencing was by immunoSEQ multiplex PCR. The sample yields around 94,000 clones, 70% to 85% seen once. Sequenced input: peripheral blood. The source is a man in his fifties or sixties with active or convalescent COVID-19. Both conserved end residues are part of each CDR3. The D gene is left open where the match is weak. Clone size is not always given. Where it is, it says once, few, many or a class for expanded clones.

>TRBJ2-5|.|TRBV11-2|.
TGTGCCAGCAGCTTAGGGGGGCCGGAGAGGGAGACCCAGTACTTC
CASSLGGPERETQYF
>TRBJ1-5|TRBD1|TRBV24-1|.
TGTGCCACCAGTGAAGACAGGGGCAATCAGCCCCAGCATTTT
CATSEDRGNQPQHF
>TRBJ1-6|.|TRBV6-1|.
TGTGCCAGCAGTGCCATACGGGGGGCGGTGAGATCACCCCTCCACTTT
CASSAIRGAVRSPLHF
>TRBJ2-1|.|TRBV27|.
TGTGCCAGCAGTTTGAATCTCGGAGCCTTTAGCTCCTACAATGAGCAGTTCTTC
CASSLNLGAFSSYNEQFF
>TRBJ2-1|TRBD1|TRBV7-2|few
TGTGCCAGCAGCCGGGACAGGGGAGGCAATGAGCAGTTCTTC
CASSRDRGGNEQFF
>TRBJ1-5|.|TRBV28|.
TGTGCCAGCAGTTTACTTATAAATCAGCCCCAGCATTTT
CASSLLINQPQHF
>TRBJ2-3|TRBD2|TRBV5-1|.
TGCGCCAGCAGCGCCACGACTAGCGGCACAGATACGCAGTATTTT
CASSATTSGTDTQYF
>TRBJ2-5|TRBD2|TRBV6-5|few
TGTGCCAGCGTTCTAGCGGGAGGGCCTTTGGAGACCCAGTACTTC
CASVLAGGPLETQYF
>TRBJ1-2|.|TRBV30|few
TGTGCCTGGAGTCAGGCAGGGCCCTATGGCTACACCTTC
CAWSQAGPYGYTF
>TRBJ1-5|TRBD1|TRBV7-2|.
TGTGCCAGCAGCTCCGACAGGGCTTTAGGACAGCCCCAGCATTTT
CASSSDRALGQPQHF
>TRBJ1-2|.|TRBV28|.
TGTGCCAGCAGCCCCAGGGAACATGGCTACACCTTC
CASSPREHGYTF
>TRBJ2-5|.|TRBV14|.
TGTGCCAGCAGCCACTTAAATCAAGAGACCCAGTACTTC
CASSHLNQETQYF
>TRBJ2-1|TRBD1|TRBV7-9|.
TGTGCCAGCAGCCCCAGACAGGGGAGTTGGAATGAGCAGTTCTTC
CASSPRQGSWNEQFF
>TRBJ2-1|TRBD2|TRBV19|.
TGTGCCAGTAGTCGACTAGCGGGAGGCAATGAGCAGTTCTTC
CASSRLAGGNEQFF
>TRBJ1-1|.|TRBV10-3|.
TGTGCCAGCGCCATGGGAGTAACCCCCATGAACACTGAAGCTTTCTTT
CASAMGVTPMNTEAFF
>TRBJ1-5|.|TRBV11-2|.
TGTGCCAGCAGCCCGGGGAGCCGGCGGAGCAATCAGCCCCAGCATTTT
CASSPGSRRSNQPQHF
>TRBJ2-1|TRBD2|TRBV7-2|.
TGTGCCAGCAGCGCGAGACTAGCGGGAGGGCCCGGTGAGCAGTTCTTC
CASSARLAGGPGEQFF
>TRBJ1-2|.|TRBV7-3|.
TGTGCCAGCAGCTTAAACCAGGGAAACTATGGCTACACCTTC
CASSLNQGNYGYTF
>TRBJ1-2|TRBD1|TRBV6-5|.
TGTGCCAGCAGTTATACGGGACAGGGGACCTATGGCTACACCTTC
CASSYTGQGTYGYTF
>TRBJ2-1|TRBD2|TRBV7-8|.
TGTGCCAGCAGCCCAGCGGGAGGGCCCTACAATGAGCAGTTCTTC
CASSPAGGPYNEQFF
>TRBJ2-2|.|TRBV11-3|few
TGTGCCAGCAGCCAACTTGGAGGGCCCAGCACCGGGGAGCTGTTTTTT
CASSQLGGPSTGELFF
>TRBJ2-1|.|TRBV7-2|few
TGTGCCAGCAGCTTTCTCAGCGGGAATGAGCAGTTCTTC
CASSFLSGNEQFF
>TRBJ2-3|TRBD2|TRBV11-2|once
TGTGCCAGCAGCTTAAGTAGCGGGAGAACAGATACGCAGTATTTT
CASSLSSGRTDTQYF
>TRBJ2-2|TRBD1|TRBV11-3|.
TGTGCCAGCAGCCCACAGGGGAGCACCGGGGAGCTGTTTTTT
CASSPQGSTGELFF
>TRBJ2-3|.|TRBV6-1|.
TGTGCCAGCAGTGAAGCGTCGCTCCCCGAGTGGGACTCTAGCACAGATACGCAGTATTTT
CASSEASLPEWDSSTDTQYF
>TRBJ2-1|TRBD1|TRBV2|.
TGTGCCAGCAGTCTATGGACAGGGTCCTACAATGAGCAGTTCTTC
CASSLWTGSYNEQFF
>TRBJ2-2|TRBD2|TRBV2|.
TGTGCCAGCACTCAGGAACTAGCGGGAGTTGCCGGGGAGCTGTTTTTT
CASTQELAGVAGELFF